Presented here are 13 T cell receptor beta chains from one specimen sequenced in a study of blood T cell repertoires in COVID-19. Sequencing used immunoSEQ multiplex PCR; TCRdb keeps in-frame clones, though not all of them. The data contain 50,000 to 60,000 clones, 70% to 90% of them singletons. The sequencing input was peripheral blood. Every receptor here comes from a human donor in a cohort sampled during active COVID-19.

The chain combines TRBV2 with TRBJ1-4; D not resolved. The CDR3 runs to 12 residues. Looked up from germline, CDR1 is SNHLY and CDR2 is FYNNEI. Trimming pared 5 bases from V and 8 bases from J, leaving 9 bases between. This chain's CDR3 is CASSPSWEKLFF. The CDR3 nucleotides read TGTGCCAGCAGTCCTAGTTGGGAAAAACTGTTTTTT.

Here the CDR3 reads CASSRGYQETQYF. CDR3 bases: TGTGCCAGCAGCCGGGGGTACCAAGAGACCCAGTACTTC. The rearrangement links TRBV11-3 to TRBJ2-5; D perhaps matches TRBD2 (6 bases). Trimming took 5 bases from V and 0 from J, leaving 7 bases between them. Germline CDR1 and CDR2: SGHNT and YENEEA. CDR3 length equals 13 residues.

CDR3 in amino acids: CSASALGLAGERGELFF. The CDR3 coding sequence is TGCAGTGCTAGTGCCCTTGGGCTAGCGGGAGAAAGGGGGGAGCTGTTTTTT. The chain uses TRBV20-1 and TRBJ2-2, with 10 bases lining up with TRBD2. The V and J ends lost 3 bases and 8 bases, in that order; junction bases with no gene match: 15. The CDR3 is 17 amino acids. Germline V lookup: CDR1 DFQATT, CDR2 SNEGSKA (reference sequence).

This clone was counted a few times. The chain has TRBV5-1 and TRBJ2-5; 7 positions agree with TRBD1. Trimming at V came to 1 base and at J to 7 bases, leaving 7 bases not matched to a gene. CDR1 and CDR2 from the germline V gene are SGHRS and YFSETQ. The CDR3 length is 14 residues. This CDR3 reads CASSLSQGLGTQYF. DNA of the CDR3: TGCGCCAGCAGCTTGTCACAGGGGTTGGGGACCCAGTACTTC.

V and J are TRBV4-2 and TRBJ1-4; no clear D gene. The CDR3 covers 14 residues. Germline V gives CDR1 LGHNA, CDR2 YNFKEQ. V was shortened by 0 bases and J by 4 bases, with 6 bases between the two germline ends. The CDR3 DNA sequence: TGTGCCAGCAGCCAAGATCGTTTTAATGAAAAACTGTTTTTT. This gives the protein CASSQDRFNEKLFF.

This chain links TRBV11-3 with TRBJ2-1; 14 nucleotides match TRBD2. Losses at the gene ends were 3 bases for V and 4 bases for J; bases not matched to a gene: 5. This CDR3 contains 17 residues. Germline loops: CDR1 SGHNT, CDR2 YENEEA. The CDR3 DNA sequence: TGTGCCAGCAGCTTCTCGGGACTAGCGGGAGCTTACAATGAGCAGTTCTTC. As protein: CASSFSGLAGAYNEQFF. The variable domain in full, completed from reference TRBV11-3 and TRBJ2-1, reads EAGVVQSPRYKIIEKKQPVAFWCNPISGHNTLYWYLQNLGQGPELLIRYENEEAVDDSQLPKDRFSAERLKGVDSTLKIQPAELGDSAVYLCASSFSGLAGAYNEQFFGPGTRLTVL.

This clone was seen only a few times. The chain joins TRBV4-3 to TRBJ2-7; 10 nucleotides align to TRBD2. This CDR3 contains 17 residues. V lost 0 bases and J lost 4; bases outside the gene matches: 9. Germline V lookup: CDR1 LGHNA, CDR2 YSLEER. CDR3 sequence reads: CASSQDQSSGRGYEQYF. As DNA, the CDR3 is TGCGCCAGCAGCCAAGATCAGTCTAGCGGGAGAGGTTACGAGCAGTACTTC.

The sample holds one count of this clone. This chain's CDR3 is CASSQGKAGVTGELFF. CDR3 DNA: TGTGCCAGCAGCCAAGGGAAGGCAGGGGTCACCGGGGAGCTGTTTTTT. The chain carries TRBV3-1 (or the pseudogene TRBV3-2) and TRBJ2-2; tentative D call: TRBD1 (6 bases). Per germline, CDR1 LGHDT and CDR2 YNNKEL (reference sequence). V shed 1 base and J shed 4 bases, with 13 bases lying between them. CDR3 length equals 16 residues.

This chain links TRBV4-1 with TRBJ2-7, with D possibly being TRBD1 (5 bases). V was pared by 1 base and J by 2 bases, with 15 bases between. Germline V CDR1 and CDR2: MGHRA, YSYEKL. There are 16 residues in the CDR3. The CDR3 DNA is TGCGCCAGCAGCCAAGGGGGCGAATGGACCCCCTACGAGCAGTACTTC. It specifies CASSQGGEWTPYEQYF.

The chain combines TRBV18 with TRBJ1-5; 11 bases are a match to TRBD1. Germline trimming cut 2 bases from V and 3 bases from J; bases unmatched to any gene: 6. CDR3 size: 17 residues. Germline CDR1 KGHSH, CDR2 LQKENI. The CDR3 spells CASSPGTGGVDNQPQHF. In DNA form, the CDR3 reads TGTGCCAGCTCACCAGGGACAGGGGGGGTTGACAATCAGCCCCAGCATTTT.

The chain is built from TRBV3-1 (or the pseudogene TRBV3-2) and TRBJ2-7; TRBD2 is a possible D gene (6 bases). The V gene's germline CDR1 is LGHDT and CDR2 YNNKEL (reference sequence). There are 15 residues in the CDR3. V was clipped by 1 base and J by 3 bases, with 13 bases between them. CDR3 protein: CASSQVSGSFYEQYF. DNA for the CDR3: TGTGCCAGCAGCCAAGTTAGCGGCTCTTTCTACGAGCAGTACTTC.

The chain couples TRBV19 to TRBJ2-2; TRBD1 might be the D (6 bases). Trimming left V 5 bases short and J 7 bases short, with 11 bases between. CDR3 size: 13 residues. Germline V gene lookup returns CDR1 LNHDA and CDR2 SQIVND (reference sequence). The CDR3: CASSVQGVGELFF. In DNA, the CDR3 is TGTGCCAGTAGTGTACAGGGCGTCGGGGAGCTGTTTTTT.

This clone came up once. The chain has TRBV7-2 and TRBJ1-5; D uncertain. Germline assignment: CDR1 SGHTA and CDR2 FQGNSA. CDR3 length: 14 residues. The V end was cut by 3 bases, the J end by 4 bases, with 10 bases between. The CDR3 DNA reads TGTGCCAGCAGCTTCCCGGGGATGAATCAGCCCCAGCATTTT. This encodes CASSFPGMNQPQHF.